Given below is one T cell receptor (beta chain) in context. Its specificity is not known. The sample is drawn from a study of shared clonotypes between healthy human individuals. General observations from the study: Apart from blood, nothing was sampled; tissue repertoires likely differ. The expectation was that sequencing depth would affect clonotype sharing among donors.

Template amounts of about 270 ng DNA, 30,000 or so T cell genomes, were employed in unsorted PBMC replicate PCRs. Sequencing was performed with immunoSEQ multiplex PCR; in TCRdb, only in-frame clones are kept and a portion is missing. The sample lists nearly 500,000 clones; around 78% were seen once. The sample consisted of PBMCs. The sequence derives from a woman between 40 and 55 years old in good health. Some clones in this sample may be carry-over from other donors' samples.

CDR3 sequence: CASSLQSSTDTQYF. In nucleotides, the CDR3 is TGTGCCAGCAGCCTCCAGAGTAGCACAGATACGCAGTATTTT. V is TRBV11-1 and J is TRBJ2-3, with no clear D. The CDR3 has 14 residues. V was shortened by 5 bases and J by 0 bases, with 9 bases between the two germline ends. The germline V gene encodes CDR1 SGHAT and CDR2 FQDESV (reference sequence).